This T cell receptor (beta chain) comes out of a study of cytomegalovirus exposure and HLA in healthy donors. 60 Vbeta and 13 Jbeta primers were used in PCR. Libraries were prepared by immunoSEQ multiplex PCR; TCRdb keeps only in-frame clonotypes and omits some of them. The sample holds 80,000 to 95,000 clones, roughly four fifths seen once. The V gene's germline CDR1 is MNHNS and CDR2 SASEGT. This CDR3 has 15 amino acids. The V end was cut by 4 bases, the J end by 2 bases, with 15 bases between. The specimen sequenced was PBMCs. This sequence joins TRBV6-1 and TRBJ2-7, with D possibly matching TRBD1 (6 bases). This receptor was identified in a woman aged 18-29 years in good health and CMV-seropositive. CDR3 sequence (DNA): TGTGCCAGCAGTGGACCGGGACACACTCCCTACGAGCAGTACTTC. The encoded protein is CASSGPGHTPYEQYF.